Below are 5 T cell receptor beta chains sequenced from a single sample in a study of blood T cells in healthy people across ages. PCR was performed a second time for about 6 to 12 cycles using a sample-barcoded 5' primer and a J-beta primer mix. TCRdb fed the 5' RACE reads into MiXCR, producing one record per CDR3 protein. The data show 700,000 to 800,000 distinct CDR3 sequences, with roughly 43% seen just once and under 25% held by the top ten. Material: blood. The receptors here all came from a woman aged 55 to 70 in good health.

Details on this clonotype: At one of its ends the junction is not consistent with the germline gene, which may arise from a read error. This chain connects TRBV12-3 or TRBV12-4 to TRBJ2-2; TRBD2 is a possible D gene (5 bases). The CDR3 loop spans 16 amino acids. CDR3 residues: CAGRSSGVANTGELFF. The CDR3 DNA follows: TGTGCCGGCAGGTCGTCCGGGGTCGCGAACACCGGGGAGCTGTTTTTT.

There are a few counts of this clonotype. The gene calls are TRBV20-1 and TRBJ2-5; TRBD1 agrees at 9 bases. V lost 7 bases to trimming and J lost 3 bases; unmatched junction nucleotides: 6. Per germline, CDR1 DFQATT and CDR2 SNEGSKA (reference sequence). The CDR3 is 13 amino acids. The CDR3 bases are TGCAGTGGGGGGGACAGGGCCAAAGAGACCCAGTACTTC. Residues: CSGGDRAKETQYF.

The gene calls are TRBV7-9 and TRBJ2-1; D is unresolved. Trimming took off 1 base at V and 0 bases at J, with 10 bases between the two ends. Germline V gene sequence: CDR1 SEHNR, CDR2 FQNEAQ (reference sequence). This CDR3 contains 16 residues. The CDR3 bases are TGTGCCAGCAGCTTAGTTCGAGCGCTCTCCTACAATGAGCAGTTCTTC. Translated: CASSLVRALSYNEQFF.

This sequence joins TRBV29-1 and TRBJ2-7; 10 nucleotides match TRBD2. The V segment lost 3 bases and the J segment 9 bases; nucleotides outside the gene matches: 20. This CDR3 spans 17 amino acids. The V gene's germline CDR1 is SQVTM and CDR2 ANQGSEA. Here the CDR3 reads CSVDSGFAAGGAFGQYF. CDR3 bases: TGCAGCGTTGATTCTGGTTTTGCAGCGGGAGGGGCCTTTGGGCAGTACTTC.

This chain connects TRBV27 to TRBJ2-1; 7 positions match TRBD2. With 0 bases clipped from V and 7 bases from J, the junction kept 15 bases outside the gene matches. The CDR3 contains 18 residues. Germline V CDR1 and CDR2: MNHEY, SMNVEV (reference sequence). In DNA, the CDR3 is TGTGCCAGCAGTTTATCGTTTAGGCGTCGCGGGAGAATGAATGAGCAGTTCTTC. This codes for CASSLSFRRRGRMNEQFF.